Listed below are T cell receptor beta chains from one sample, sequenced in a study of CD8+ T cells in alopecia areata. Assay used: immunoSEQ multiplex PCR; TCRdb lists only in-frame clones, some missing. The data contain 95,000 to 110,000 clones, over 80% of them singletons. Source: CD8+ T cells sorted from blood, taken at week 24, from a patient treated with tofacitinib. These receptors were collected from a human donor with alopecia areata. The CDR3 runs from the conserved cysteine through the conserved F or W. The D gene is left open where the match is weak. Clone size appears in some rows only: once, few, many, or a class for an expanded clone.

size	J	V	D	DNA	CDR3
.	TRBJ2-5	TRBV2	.	TGTGCCAGCAGTGAAAGCACAGGGTGGGAGACCCAGTACTTC	CASSESTGWETQYF
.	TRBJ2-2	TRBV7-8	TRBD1	TGTGCCAGTAGCTCTCGACAGGGGAACACCGGGGAGCTGTTTTTT	CASSSRQGNTGELFF
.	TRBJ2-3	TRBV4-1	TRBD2	TGCGCCAGCAGCCAAGACGGTAGCGGGGGATCCACAGATACGCAGTATTTT	CASSQDGSGGSTDTQYF
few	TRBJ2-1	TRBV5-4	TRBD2	TGTGCCAGCAGCTTGGGGGACTATCGGTTCTTC	CASSLGDYRFF
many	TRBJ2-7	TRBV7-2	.	TGTGCCAGCAGCTTAGCAGACGACGGTTCTCACGAGCAGTACTTC	CASSLADDGSHEQYF
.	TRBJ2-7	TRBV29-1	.	TGCAGCGTTGAATACCGGGACCGCCGTTCATACGAGCAGTACTTC	CSVEYRDRRSYEQYF
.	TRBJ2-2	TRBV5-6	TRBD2	TGTGCCAGCAGCTACGGGACTAGCCGGCTGTTTTTT	CASSYGTSRLFF
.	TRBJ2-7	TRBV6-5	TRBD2	TGTGCCAGCAGTTACTCGACTAGCGGGGGGTCGGACGAGCAGTACTTC	CASSYSTSGGSDEQYF
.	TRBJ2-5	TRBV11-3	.	TGTGCCAGCAGCTCCCATCGGCGGGGCTATGGGCAAGAGACCCAGTACTTC	CASSSHRRGYGQETQYF
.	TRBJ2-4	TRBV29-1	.	TGCAGCGTTGAAGCGCAAAACATTCAGTACTTC	CSVEAQNIQYF
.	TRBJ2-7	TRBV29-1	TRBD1	TGCAGCGTTGATGGAACGGACAGGGGGTCCGAGCAGTACTTC	CSVDGTDRGSEQYF
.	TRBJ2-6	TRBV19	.	TGTGCCAGCTCCTACTCTGGGGCCAACGTCCTGACTTTC	CASSYSGANVLTF
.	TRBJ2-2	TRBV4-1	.	TGCGCCAGCAGCCCCTTGAACTCGAACACCGGGGAGCTGTTTTTT	CASSPLNSNTGELFF
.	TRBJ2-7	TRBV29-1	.	TGCAGCGTGTTCGACAGAGGGGACTACGAGCAGTACTTC	CSVFDRGDYEQYF
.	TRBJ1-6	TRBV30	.	TGTGCCTGGATGCTGAATTCACCCCTCCACTTT	CAWMLNSPLHF
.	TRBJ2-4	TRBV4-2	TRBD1	TGTGCCAGCAGCCAAGACCGGACAGGGAAAAACATTCAGTACTTC	CASSQDRTGKNIQYF
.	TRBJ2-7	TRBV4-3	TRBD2	TGCGCCAGCAGCCAAGGGGGCGGGAGCGAGCAGTACTTC	CASSQGGGSEQYF
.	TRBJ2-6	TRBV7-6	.	TGTGCCAGCAGCCCCGAGGACTCAGGGGCCAACGTCCTGACTTTC	CASSPEDSGANVLTF
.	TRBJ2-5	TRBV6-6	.	TGTGCCAGCAGTTACCGGCTAGTGAGAGAAACCCAGTACTTC	CASSYRLVRETQYF
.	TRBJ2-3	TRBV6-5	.	TGTGCCAGCAGTTACTCGGCCCCAGATACGCAGTATTTT	CASSYSAPDTQYF
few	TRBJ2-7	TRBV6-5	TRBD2	TGTGCCAGCAGTCCGTTCGGGGGGAGCTCCTACGAGCAGTACTTC	CASSPFGGSSYEQYF